This is a list of T cell receptor beta chains from one sample in a study of cytomegalovirus exposure and HLA in healthy donors. TCRdb's copy holds only in-frame clones and misses some; the assay was immunoSEQ multiplex PCR. The data show roughly 160,000 clones, around 72% seen once. The sample consisted of PBMCs. The receptors stem from a woman aged 45 to 65 in good health and CMV-seropositive. Both conserved end residues are part of each CDR3. Fields, in order: J gene, clone size, V gene, D gene, CDR3 DNA, CDR3 protein. A D gene is named only where the DNA matches it firmly. Clone size is shown for a subset of rows, as once, few, many or a class of expanded clone.

>TRBJ2-7|once|TRBV28|.
TGTGCCAGCAGAACCGGGACACCAGTCTACGAGCAGTACTTC
CASRTGTPVYEQYF
>TRBJ1-2|.|TRBV4-3|TRBD1
TGCGCCAGCAGCCAGGACAGGGGAGATGGCTACACCTTC
CASSQDRGDGYTF
>TRBJ2-7|.|TRBV9|.
TGTGCCAGCAGCGTAGACATCGGCGGATCATACAACTACGAGCAGTACTTC
CASSVDIGGSYNYEQYF
>TRBJ1-1|.|TRBV4-3|.
TGCGCCAGCAGCCAAGAGACAGGGAACACTGAAGCTTTCTTT
CASSQETGNTEAFF
>TRBJ1-5|.|TRBV6-1|.
TGTGCCAGCAGTGAGGTTGGGGCAAATCAGCCCCAGCATTTT
CASSEVGANQPQHF
>TRBJ2-1|few|TRBV30|TRBD2
TGTGCCTGGGGGCGGGAGAACTACAATGAGCAGTTCTTC
CAWGRENYNEQFF
>TRBJ1-5|.|TRBV29-1|.
TGCAGCGTTGAAATCGGGGGTCAGTCCCAGCATTTT
CSVEIGGQSQHF
>TRBJ2-7|.|TRBV7-2|TRBD2
TGTGCCAGCAGCTTAAGGCGGGGGGGCAACGAGCAGTACTTC
CASSLRRGGNEQYF
>TRBJ1-1|.|TRBV4-2|TRBD1
TGTGCCAGCAGCCAAGATTGGGCAGGGGGCCTTAGTGTCGGAACTTTCTTT
CASSQDWAGGLSVGTFF
>TRBJ2-1|.|TRBV6-5|.
TGTGCCAGCAGGCCGGGGGGACAGGCCTACAATGAGCAGTTCTTC
CASRPGGQAYNEQFF
>TRBJ1-2|few|TRBV5-6|.
TGTGCCAGCAGCTTGTGGTTCACCAGTCAGAGCTACACCTTC
CASSLWFTSQSYTF
>TRBJ2-4|.|TRBV7-2|TRBD2
TGTGCCAGCAGCTTAGGACTAGCGGAGAGGGGGCAAAACATTCAGTACTTC
CASSLGLAERGQNIQYF
>TRBJ1-5|.|TRBV28|TRBD1
TGTGCCAGCAGTTTAGGGACAGGAGGCAATCAGCCCCAGCATTTT
CASSLGTGGNQPQHF
>TRBJ2-1|.|TRBV5-4|.
TGTGCCAGCAGCTTGGAGGGCAGGGGTAGAAATGAGCAGTTCTTC
CASSLEGRGRNEQFF
>TRBJ2-5|.|TRBV15|.
TGTGCCACCAGCGGGCAGGGTGGGGAGACCCAGTACTTC
CATSGQGGETQYF
>TRBJ2-1|.|TRBV7-9|TRBD1
TGTGCCAGCAGCTTAGCTGGGTGGACAGGGGGCCCTAACAATGAGCAGTTCTTC
CASSLAGWTGGPNNEQFF
>TRBJ1-2|.|TRBV18|TRBD1
TGTGCCAGCTCACCCGGGACAGGGGATGGGCACTATGGCTACACCTTC
CASSPGTGDGHYGYTF
>TRBJ2-2|.|TRBV29-1|.
TGCAGCGTTGAAAAGGGACGACAGGGAGGTGCCACCGGGGAGCTGTTTTTT
CSVEKGRQGGATGELFF
>TRBJ2-1|.|TRBV6-5|TRBD2
TGTGCCAGCAGACCGGGACTAGAGGTTCTCAATGAGCAGTTCTTC
CASRPGLEVLNEQFF
>TRBJ2-2|few|TRBV4-2|TRBD2
TGTGCCAGCAGCCAAGATCTGGTAGCGGGAGGTCGAACCGGGGAGCTGTTTTTT
CASSQDLVAGGRTGELFF
>TRBJ2-5|few|TRBV7-6|.
TGTGCCAGCAGCGCCCAGGTCCAAGAGACCCAGTACTTC
CASSAQVQETQYF
>TRBJ2-4|few|TRBV30|.
TGTGCCTGGAGTGCCGACTACGACCGAACTAACATTCAGTACTTC
CAWSADYDRTNIQYF
>TRBJ2-7|.|TRBV4-1|TRBD1
TGCGCCAGCAGCCAAGAGGGGAACAGGGGGCTGAGGGAGCAGTACTTC
CASSQEGNRGLREQYF
>TRBJ2-5|once|TRBV30|.
TGTGCCTGGAGACAGGGTGAAGAGACCCAGTACTTC
CAWRQGEETQYF
>TRBJ2-7|once|TRBV28|.
TGTGCCAGCAGTTTACCGGCCTACGAGCAGTACTTC
CASSLPAYEQYF